This TCR beta chain was documented in a study of T cell changes during pregnancy in multiple sclerosis. The V gene's germline CDR1 is KGHSH and CDR2 LQKENI. Trimming cost V 1 base and J 3 bases; bases outside gene matches: 9. The CDR3 consists of 17 residues. Produced via immunoSEQ multiplex PCR; TCRdb's table is partial and in-frame only. Among about 65,000 clones listed, approximately 92% were seen once. This clonotype was obtained from a female donor in good health, enrolled as a control in a pregnancy study. This chain links TRBV18 with TRBJ2-1; 7 bases match TRBD1. The starting material was CD8+ T cells from peripheral blood mononuclear cells, obtained in the third trimester of pregnancy. The CDR3: CASSPLIVRQGYNEQFF. In nucleotides, the CDR3 is TGTGCCAGCTCACCACTAATAGTCAGACAGGGCTACAATGAGCAGTTCTTC. Drawing the rest from reference TRBV18 and TRBJ2-1, the complete variable domain is NAGVMQNPRHLVRRRGQEARLRCSPMKGHSHVYWYRQLPEEGLKFMVYLQKENIIDESGMPKERFSAEFPKEGPSILRIQQVVRGDSAAYFCASSPLIVRQGYNEQFFGPGTRLTVL.